This T cell receptor beta chain was sequenced for a study of T cell responses to AZD1222 COVID-19 vaccine. Whole-study results and caveats: Clonal diversity may have been underestimated, and the donors were mostly white British, with more females than males. Repertoires in all cases were sampled only once the peak T cell response had passed. Rises in breadth and depth of Spike-specific TCRs came after two AZD1222 doses.

The CDR3 has 15 residues. Germline V gene data show CDR1 as SGHVS and CDR2 as FQNEAQ. V shed 10 bases and J shed 8 bases, with 21 bases lying between them. This clone was counted a single time. What it binds is unknown. Sequencing was performed with immunoSEQ multiplex PCR; in TCRdb, only in-frame clones are kept and a portion is missing. The profile shows 89,000 or so clones, 75% to 95% of them singletons. Second-dose intervals near 4 or 12 weeks were combined. The rearrangement uses TRBV7-8 and TRBJ1-6, with TRBD1 as a possible D gene (5 bases). The sample here was peripheral blood, taken 28 days after the second AZD1222 dose. The TCR comes from an adult who received the AZD1222 COVID-19 vaccine. This chain's CDR3 is CATAGGVRGYSPLHF. CDR3 in DNA: TGTGCCACCGCGGGCGGGGTAAGGGGCTATTCACCCCTCCACTTT.